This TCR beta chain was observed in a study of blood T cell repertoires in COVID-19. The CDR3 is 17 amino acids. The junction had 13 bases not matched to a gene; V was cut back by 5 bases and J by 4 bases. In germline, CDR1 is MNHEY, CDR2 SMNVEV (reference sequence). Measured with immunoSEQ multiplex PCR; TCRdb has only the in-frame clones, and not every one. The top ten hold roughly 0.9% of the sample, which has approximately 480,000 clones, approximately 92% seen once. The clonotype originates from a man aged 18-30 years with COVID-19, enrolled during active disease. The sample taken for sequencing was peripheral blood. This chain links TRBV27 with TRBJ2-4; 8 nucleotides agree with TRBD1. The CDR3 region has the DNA TGTGCCAGCAGTCGGCTACTTACACAGGGGGAAAAAAACATTCAGTACTTC. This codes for CASSRLLTQGEKNIQYF.